This T cell receptor beta chain appears in the sequencing data of a study of T cells after yellow fever vaccination. Points from the study as a whole: Contaminating bulk clonotypes could be abundant in FACS-sorted repertoires.

Via MiXCR, TCRdb re-called the 5' RACE reads, giving one row per CDR3 protein. The data hold hundreds of thousands of distinct CDR3 sequences, with approximately 8% observed a single time. This clonotype was seen more than once but under ten times. As yet, its antigen is unknown. With 3 bases removed from V and 3 bases from J, the gap between germline ends came to 13 bases. The germline V gene has CDR1 SGHRS and CDR2 YFSETQ. The length of the CDR3 is 15 residues. The chain links TRBV5-1 to TRBJ2-1; D perhaps matches TRBD1 (6 bases). This specimen consisted of PBMCs, obtained approximately 40 days after the first yellow fever vaccination. The source of this sequence is a man aged 18 to 30 who received the YFV17D yellow fever vaccine. CDR3 protein: CASSWGGQIYNEQFF. CDR3 DNA sequence: TGCGCCAGCAGCTGGGGCGGACAGATCTACAATGAGCAGTTCTTC.